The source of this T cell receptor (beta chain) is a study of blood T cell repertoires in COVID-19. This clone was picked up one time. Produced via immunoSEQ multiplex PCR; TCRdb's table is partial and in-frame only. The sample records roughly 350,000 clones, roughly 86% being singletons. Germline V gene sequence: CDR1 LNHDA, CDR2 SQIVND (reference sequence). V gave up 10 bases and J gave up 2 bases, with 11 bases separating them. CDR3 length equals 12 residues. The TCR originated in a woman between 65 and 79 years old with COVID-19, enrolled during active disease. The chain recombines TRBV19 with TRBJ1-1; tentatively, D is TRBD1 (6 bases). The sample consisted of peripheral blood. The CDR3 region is CANQGPNTEAFF. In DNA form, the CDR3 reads TGTGCCAACCAGGGGCCCAACACTGAAGCTTTCTTT.